A single sample gave rise to the 8 T cell receptor beta chains below, sequenced in a study of brain metastases from non-small cell lung cancer. Data came from immunoSEQ multiplex PCR; TCRdb stores just in-frame clones and leaves some out. The sample has over 1,000 clones, nearly 90% seen once. Sequencing was performed on tumor-adjacent normal tissue. The source is a donor aged 40 or older with non-small cell lung cancer.

Comments on this clone: In the same sample, other DNA sequences code for this CDR3. The V and J genes are TRBV6-6 and TRBJ1-1; D remains unclear. The germline V gene encodes CDR1 MNHNY and CDR2 SVGAGI (reference sequence). The CDR3 is 14 residues long. V shed 6 bases and J shed 0 bases, with 11 bases lying between them. CDR3 bases: TGTGCCAGCAGCGCCAGAAAAATGAACACTGAAGCTTTCTTT. Its translation: CASSARKMNTEAFF.

V usage is TRBV7-2 and J usage is TRBJ2-1; 8 nucleotides match TRBD1. V trimming: 1 base; J trimming: 6 bases; junction bases outside the gene matches: 5. The CDR3 loop spans 15 amino acids. Germline values: CDR1 SGHTA, CDR2 FQGNSA. CDR3 loop: CASSLDTGGFNEQFF. The CDR3 nucleotides read TGTGCCAGCAGCTTAGATACAGGGGGGTTCAATGAGCAGTTCTTC.

The chain joins TRBV6-5 to TRBJ2-1, with D perhaps matching TRBD1 (6 bases). The V gene's germline CDR1 is MNHEY and CDR2 SVGAGI. Trimming stripped 3 bases from V and 8 bases from J, with 17 bases between. The CDR3 extends over 15 amino acids. The CDR3 region is CASSYNRVRLDEQFF. Written as DNA, the CDR3 is TGTGCCAGCAGTTATAACAGGGTCAGGTTGGATGAGCAGTTCTTC.

V is TRBV14 and J is TRBJ1-2, with D possibly matching TRBD1 (5 bases). V was clipped by 1 base and J by 4 bases, with 10 bases between them. Germline V gene lookup returns CDR1 SGHDN and CDR2 FVKESK. CDR3 length: 14 residues. The CDR3 sequence is CASSQGGAGYGYTF. The CDR3 bases are TGTGCCAGCAGCCAAGGAGGGGCTGGCTATGGCTACACCTTC.

The chain has TRBV4-2 and TRBJ2-3, with TRBD2 matching over 15 bases. The CDR3 runs to 16 residues. V trimming: 1 base; J trimming: 4 bases; junction bases outside the gene matches: 0. From germline, CDR1 is LGHNA and CDR2 YNFKEQ. DNA of the CDR3: TGTGCCAGCAGCCAAGGGACTAGCGGGGGGGCAGATACGCAGTATTTT. It specifies CASSQGTSGGADTQYF.

The rearrangement joins TRBV5-1 to TRBJ2-1; D unresolved. With 1 base removed from V and 1 base from J, the gap between germline ends came to 0 bases. This CDR3 contains 12 residues. Per germline, CDR1 SGHRS and CDR2 YFSETQ. CDR3 region: CASSLSYNEQFF. CDR3 coding DNA: TGCGCCAGCAGCTTGTCCTACAATGAGCAGTTCTTC.

The rearrangement uses TRBV19 and TRBJ1-5; D ambiguous. V shed 3 bases and J shed 0 bases, with 9 bases lying between them. Germline V gene sequence: CDR1 LNHDA, CDR2 SQIVND (reference sequence). The CDR3 extends over 15 amino acids. The DNA for the CDR3 is TGTGCCAGTAGTATTGAAGGACCTAGCAATCAGCCCCAGCATTTT. Protein: CASSIEGPSNQPQHF.

The chain recombines TRBV28 with TRBJ2-1; 7 positions match TRBD1. The CDR3 contains 16 residues. V dropped 8 bases and J dropped 1; count of bases not matched to a gene: 11. CDR1 is MDHEN, CDR2 SYDVKM, per germline. The CDR3 is CASAPLQGPSYNEQFF. CDR3 DNA: TGTGCCAGCGCCCCTTTACAGGGGCCTTCCTACAATGAGCAGTTCTTC.